This record covers a single T cell receptor (beta chain). This CDR3 region has 13 residues. V lost 5 bases and J 7 bases, leaving 12 bases between the germline ends. This entry is derived from a study of blood T cell repertoires in COVID-19. Per the original methods: Nucleated cell number was recorded as an estimate derived from reference gene primer amplification. This table comes from immunoSEQ multiplex PCR, and its TCRdb copy is limited to in-frame clones, with some not included. V, J and clone size are those of that table, while D and trimming were read from the DNA. The data hold approximately 260,000 clones, with 80% to 90% observed a single time.

The sample consisted of peripheral blood. V is TRBV12-3 or TRBV12-4 and J is TRBJ1-5, with D unresolved. This clonotype was sampled from a woman in her 70s with acute or convalescent COVID-19. The CDR3: CASSRTDRQPQHF. The CDR3 DNA reads TGTGCCAGCAGTCGGACTGACCGGCAGCCCCAGCATTTT.